This T cell receptor beta chain was observed in a study of cytotoxic CD8 clonotypes in ibrutinib-treated CLL. This clone was counted between two and nine times. Assay used: immunoSEQ multiplex PCR; TCRdb lists only in-frame clones, some missing. The data hold some 46,000 clones, with 60% to 80% observed a single time. Germline V gives CDR1 SGHRS, CDR2 YFSETQ. The CDR3 extends over 19 amino acids. The ends lost 2 bases at V and 5 bases at J; junction bases unmatched: 19. J is TRBJ2-3 and V is TRBV5-1; 8 bases are shared with TRBD1. This TCR was recovered from a human donor with chronic lymphocytic leukemia. Specimen: PBMCs, collected after 12 months of ibrutinib treatment. The CDR3: CASSLEGRGRWDPLDTQYF. CDR3 DNA sequence: TGCGCCAGCAGCTTAGAAGGCAGGGGGCGATGGGATCCACTAGATACGCAGTATTTT. Full variable domain (missing parts from reference TRBV5-1 and TRBJ2-3): KAGVTQTPRYLIKTRGQQVTLSCSPISGHRSVSWYQQTPGQGLQFLFEYFSETQRNKGNFPGRFSGRQFSNSRSEMNVSTLELGDSALYLCASSLEGRGRWDPLDTQYFGPGTRLTVL.